A single TCR beta chain is shown here with its context. This entry comes from a study of blood T cell repertoires in COVID-19. Overall study context: Italy, Spain and the United States were the sources of the convalescent and acute COVID-19 samples.

J gave up 4 bases and V 2 bases, and 5 bases lay outside the gene matches. The CDR3 totals 16 residues. From germline, CDR1 is MGHRA and CDR2 YSYEKL. TCRdb's table, derived via immunoSEQ multiplex PCR, lists solely in-frame clones and lacks some. The profile shows about 280,000 clones, around 90% of them singletons. The sequencing input was PBMCs or T cells enriched from blood (not recorded which). The source is a man in his forties who had been exposed to COVID-19. V usage is TRBV4-1 and J usage is TRBJ2-1, with 10 bases aligning to TRBD1. Written as DNA, the CDR3 is TGCGCCAGCAGCCAATATCCGGGACAGGGGTACAATGAGCAGTTCTTC. Translating gives CASSQYPGQGYNEQFF.